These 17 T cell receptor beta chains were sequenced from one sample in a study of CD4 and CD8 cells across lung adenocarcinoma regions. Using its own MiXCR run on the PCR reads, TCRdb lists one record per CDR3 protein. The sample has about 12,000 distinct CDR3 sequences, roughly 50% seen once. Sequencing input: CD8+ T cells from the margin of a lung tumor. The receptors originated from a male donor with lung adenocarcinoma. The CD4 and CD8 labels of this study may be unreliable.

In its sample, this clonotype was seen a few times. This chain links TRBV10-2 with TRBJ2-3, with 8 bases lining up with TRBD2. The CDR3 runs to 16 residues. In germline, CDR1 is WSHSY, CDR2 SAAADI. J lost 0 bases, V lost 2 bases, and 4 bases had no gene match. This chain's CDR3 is CASSETSGGSTDTQYF. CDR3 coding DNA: TGCGCCAGCAGTGAGACTAGCGGAGGCAGCACAGATACGCAGTATTTT.

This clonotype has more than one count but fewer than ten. The CDR3 sequence is CASSQGVGTQYF. The CDR3, as DNA: TGCGCCAGCAGCCAAGGAGTAGGTACGCAGTATTTT. This chain connects TRBV4-1 to TRBJ2-3; D is unclear. The germline V and J ends were trimmed by 1 base and 8 bases, with 7 bases remaining between them. Germline V gene sequence: CDR1 MGHRA, CDR2 YSYEKL. The CDR3 loop spans 12 amino acids.

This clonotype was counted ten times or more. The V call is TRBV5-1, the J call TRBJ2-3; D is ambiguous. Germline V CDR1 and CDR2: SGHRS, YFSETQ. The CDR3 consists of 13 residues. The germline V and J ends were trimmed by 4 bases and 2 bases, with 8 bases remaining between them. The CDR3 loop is CASSHDPTDTQYF. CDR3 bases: TGCGCCAGCAGCCACGACCCCACAGATACGCAGTATTTT.

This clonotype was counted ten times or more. The CDR3 loop is CASSTTGTGNSPLHF. The DNA of the CDR3 is TGTGCCAGCAGTACGACCGGGACAGGAAATTCACCCCTCCACTTT. The V gene is TRBV27, the J gene TRBJ1-6, with TRBD1 identical over 8 bases. This CDR3 region has 15 residues. J gave up 7 bases and V 5 bases, and 7 bases lay outside the gene matches. Germline CDR1 is MNHEY and CDR2 is SMNVEV (reference sequence).

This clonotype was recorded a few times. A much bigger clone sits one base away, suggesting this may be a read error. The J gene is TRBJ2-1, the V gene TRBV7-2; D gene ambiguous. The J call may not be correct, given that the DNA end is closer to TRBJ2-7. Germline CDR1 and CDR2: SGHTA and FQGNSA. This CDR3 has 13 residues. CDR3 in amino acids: CASSLDQNNEQYF. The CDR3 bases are TGTGCCAGCAGCTTAGACCAAAACAATGAGCAGTACTTC.

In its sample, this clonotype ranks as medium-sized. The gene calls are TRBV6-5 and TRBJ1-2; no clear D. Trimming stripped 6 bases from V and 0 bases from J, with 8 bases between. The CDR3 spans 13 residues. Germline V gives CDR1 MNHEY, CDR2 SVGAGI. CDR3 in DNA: TGTGCCAGCAGCCAGTCAGCTAACTATGGCTACACCTTC. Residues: CASSQSANYGYTF.

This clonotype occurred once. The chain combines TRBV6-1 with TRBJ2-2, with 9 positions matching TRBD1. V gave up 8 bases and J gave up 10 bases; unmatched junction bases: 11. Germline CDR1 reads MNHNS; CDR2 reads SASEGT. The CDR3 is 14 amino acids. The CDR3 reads CASGGTGPWKELFF. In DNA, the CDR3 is TGTGCCAGCGGGGGGACAGGGCCATGGAAGGAGCTGTTTTTT.

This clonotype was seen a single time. CDR3 in DNA: TGTGCCAGCAGCTTGGGCCCACTAGCGGCTTCCTACGAGCAGTACTTC. Amino acids: CASSLGPLAASYEQYF. The chain uses TRBV5-4 and TRBJ2-7; 8 nucleotides agree with TRBD2. J was trimmed by 1 base and V by 0 bases; bases with no gene match: 6. Germline-derived CDR1 and CDR2 are SGHNT and YYREEE (reference sequence). This CDR3 region has 16 residues.

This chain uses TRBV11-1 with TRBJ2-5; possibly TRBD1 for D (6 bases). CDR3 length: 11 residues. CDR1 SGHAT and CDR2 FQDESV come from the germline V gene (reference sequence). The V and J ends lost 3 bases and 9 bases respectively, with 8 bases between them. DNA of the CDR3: TGTGCCAGCAGCTTCAGGGGAGCCCAGTACTTC. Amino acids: CASSFRGAQYF.

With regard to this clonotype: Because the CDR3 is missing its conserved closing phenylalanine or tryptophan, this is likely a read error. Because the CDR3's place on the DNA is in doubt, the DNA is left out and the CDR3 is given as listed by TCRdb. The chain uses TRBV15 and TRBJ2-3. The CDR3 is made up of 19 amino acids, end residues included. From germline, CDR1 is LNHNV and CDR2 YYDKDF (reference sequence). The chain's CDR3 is CATTRSQFFIFNRDGVSHV.

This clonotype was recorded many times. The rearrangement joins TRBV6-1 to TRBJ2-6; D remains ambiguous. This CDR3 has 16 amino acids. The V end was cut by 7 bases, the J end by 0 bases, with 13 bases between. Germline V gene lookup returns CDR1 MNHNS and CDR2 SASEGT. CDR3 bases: TGTGCCAGCACGCCCCAGCCGCGCTCTGGGGCCAACGTCCTGACTTTC. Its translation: CASTPQPRSGANVLTF.

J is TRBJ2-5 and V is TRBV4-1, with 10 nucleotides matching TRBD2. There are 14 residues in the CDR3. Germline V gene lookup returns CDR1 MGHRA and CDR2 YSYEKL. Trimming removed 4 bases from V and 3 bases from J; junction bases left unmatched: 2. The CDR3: CASSPGLAEETQYF. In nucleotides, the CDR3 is TGCGCCAGCAGCCCCGGACTAGCGGAAGAGACCCAGTACTTC.

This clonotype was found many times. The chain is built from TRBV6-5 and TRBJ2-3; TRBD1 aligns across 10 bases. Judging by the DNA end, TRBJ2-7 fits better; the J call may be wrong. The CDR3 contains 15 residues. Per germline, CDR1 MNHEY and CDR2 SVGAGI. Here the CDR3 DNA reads TGTGCCAGCAGTTATTCGACAGGGGGCGCGGAGGAGCAGTACTTC. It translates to CASSYSTGGAEEQYF.

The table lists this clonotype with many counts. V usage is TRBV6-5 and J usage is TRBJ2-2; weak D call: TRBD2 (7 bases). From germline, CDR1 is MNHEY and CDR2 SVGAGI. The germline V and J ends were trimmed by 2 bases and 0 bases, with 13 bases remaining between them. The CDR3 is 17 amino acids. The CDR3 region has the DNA TGTGCCAGCAGTTACCGGGGAGGGGGGTCGAACACCGGGGAGCTGTTTTTT. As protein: CASSYRGGGSNTGELFF.

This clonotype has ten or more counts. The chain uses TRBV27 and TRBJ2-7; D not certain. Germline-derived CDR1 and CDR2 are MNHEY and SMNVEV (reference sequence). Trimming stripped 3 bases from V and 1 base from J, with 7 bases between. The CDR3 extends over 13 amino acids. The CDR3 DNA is TGTGCCAGCAGTTTCTCCGGTTCCTACGAGCAGTACTTC. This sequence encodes CASSFSGSYEQYF.

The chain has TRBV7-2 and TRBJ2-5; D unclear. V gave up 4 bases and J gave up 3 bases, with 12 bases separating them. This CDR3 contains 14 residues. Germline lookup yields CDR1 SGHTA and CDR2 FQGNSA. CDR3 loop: CASSSGRIKETQYF. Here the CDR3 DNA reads TGTGCCAGCAGCTCGGGCCGGATAAAAGAGACCCAGTACTTC.

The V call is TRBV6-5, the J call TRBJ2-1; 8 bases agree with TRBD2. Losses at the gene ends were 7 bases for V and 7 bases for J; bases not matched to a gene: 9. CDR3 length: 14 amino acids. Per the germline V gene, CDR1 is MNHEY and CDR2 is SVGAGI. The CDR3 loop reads CASISTGGGNEQFF. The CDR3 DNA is TGTGCCAGCATTAGTACGGGGGGGGGAAATGAGCAGTTCTTC.